What follows is one T cell receptor beta chain and its context. Its antigen remains unknown. MiXCR, run by TCRdb on the RT-PCR reads, gives a single entry per CDR3 protein. The sample has hundreds of thousands of distinct CDR3 sequences, roughly 9.8% seen once. The data stem from a study of response to subunit inactivated influenza vaccine. V lost 0 bases and J lost 5, with 14 bases in between. This CDR3 contains 16 residues. Germline V gives CDR1 LGHNA, CDR2 YNFKEQ. Study-wide points: Each seasonal influenza vaccination, the authors suggested, recruits few new T cells.

The source material was PBMCs from blood, sampled about 40 days after vaccination. The sequence derives from a man in his fifties who received an inactivated influenza vaccine. J is TRBJ2-1 and V is TRBV4-2; D ambiguous. CDR3 nucleotides: TGTGCCAGCAGCCAAGATTGGCTAGAAATGGACAATGAGCAGTTCTTC. Encoded protein: CASSQDWLEMDNEQFF.